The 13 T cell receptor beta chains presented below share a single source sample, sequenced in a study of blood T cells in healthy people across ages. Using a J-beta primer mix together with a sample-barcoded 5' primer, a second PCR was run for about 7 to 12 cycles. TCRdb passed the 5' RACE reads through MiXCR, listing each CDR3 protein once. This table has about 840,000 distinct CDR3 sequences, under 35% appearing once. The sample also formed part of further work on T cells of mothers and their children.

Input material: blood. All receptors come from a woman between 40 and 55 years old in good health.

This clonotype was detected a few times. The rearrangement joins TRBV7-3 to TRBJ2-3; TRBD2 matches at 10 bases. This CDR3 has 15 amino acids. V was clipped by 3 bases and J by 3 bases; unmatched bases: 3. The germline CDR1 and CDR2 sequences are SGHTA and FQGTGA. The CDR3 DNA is TGTGCCAGCAGCTTTGGGACTAGCGTTACAGATACGCAGTATTTT. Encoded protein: CASSFGTSVTDTQYF.

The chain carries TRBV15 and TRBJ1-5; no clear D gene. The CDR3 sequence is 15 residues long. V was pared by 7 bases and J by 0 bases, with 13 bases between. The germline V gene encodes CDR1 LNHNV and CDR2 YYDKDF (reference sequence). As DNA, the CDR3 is TGTGCCACCAAAGAGTACAAGGTTAGCAATCAGCCCCAGCATTTT. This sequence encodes CATKEYKVSNQPQHF.

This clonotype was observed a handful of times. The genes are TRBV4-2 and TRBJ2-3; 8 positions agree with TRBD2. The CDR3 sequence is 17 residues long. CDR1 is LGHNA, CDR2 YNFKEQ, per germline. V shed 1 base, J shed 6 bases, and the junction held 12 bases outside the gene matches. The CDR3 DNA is TGTGCCAGCAGCCAAGTAGGTTTGGCACTAGCGGACGATACGCAGTATTTT. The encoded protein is CASSQVGLALADDTQYF.

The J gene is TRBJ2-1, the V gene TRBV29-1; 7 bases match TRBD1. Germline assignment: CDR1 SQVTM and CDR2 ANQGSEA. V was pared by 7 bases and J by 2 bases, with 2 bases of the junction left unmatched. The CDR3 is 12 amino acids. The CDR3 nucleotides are TGCAGCGGGGACAGTCCCTACAATGAGCAGTTCTTC. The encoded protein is CSGDSPYNEQFF.

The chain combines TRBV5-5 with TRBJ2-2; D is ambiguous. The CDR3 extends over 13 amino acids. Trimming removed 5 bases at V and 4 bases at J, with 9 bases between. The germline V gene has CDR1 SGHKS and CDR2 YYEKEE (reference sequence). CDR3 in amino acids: CASSIVSTGELFF. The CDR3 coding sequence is TGTGCCAGCAGTATAGTGAGCACCGGGGAGCTGTTTTTT.

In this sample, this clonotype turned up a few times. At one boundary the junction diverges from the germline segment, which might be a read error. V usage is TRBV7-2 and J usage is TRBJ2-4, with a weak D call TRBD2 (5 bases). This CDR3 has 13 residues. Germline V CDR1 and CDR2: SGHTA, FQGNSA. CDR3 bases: TGTGCCGGCAGCTTAGCGCATGCTGCCGAGCGGTACTTC. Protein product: CAGSLAHAAERYF.

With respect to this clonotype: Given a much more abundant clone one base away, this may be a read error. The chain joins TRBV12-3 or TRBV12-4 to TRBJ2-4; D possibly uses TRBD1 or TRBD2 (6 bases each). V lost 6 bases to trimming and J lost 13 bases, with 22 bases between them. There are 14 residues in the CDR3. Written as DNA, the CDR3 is TGTGCCAGCAGCCGCAGGGGCGGGATGAGCAAGCAGTACTTC. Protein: CASSRRGGMSKQYF.

In DNA, the CDR3 is TGCAGCGTTGAGGGGACAGGGATTTATGGCTACACCTTC. It is translated as CSVEGTGIYGYTF. The rearrangement joins TRBV29-1 to TRBJ1-2, with 9 bases that match TRBD1. In germline, CDR1 is SQVTM, CDR2 ANQGSEA. The CDR3 totals 13 residues. V lost 3 bases, J lost 5 bases, and 4 bases stayed unmatched.

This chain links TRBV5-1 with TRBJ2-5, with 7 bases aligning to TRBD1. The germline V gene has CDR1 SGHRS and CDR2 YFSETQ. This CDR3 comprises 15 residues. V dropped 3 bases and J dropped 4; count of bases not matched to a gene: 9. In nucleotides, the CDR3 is TGCGCCAGCAGCTATACCCGGACAGGTCGAGAGACCCAGTACTTC. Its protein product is CASSYTRTGRETQYF.

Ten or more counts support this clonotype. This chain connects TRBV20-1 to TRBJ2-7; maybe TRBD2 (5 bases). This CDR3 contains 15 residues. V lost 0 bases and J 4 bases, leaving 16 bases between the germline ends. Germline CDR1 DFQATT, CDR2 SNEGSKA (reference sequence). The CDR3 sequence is CSARDPAGPGYEQYF. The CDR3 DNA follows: TGCAGTGCTAGAGATCCGGCGGGTCCTGGTTACGAGCAGTACTTC.

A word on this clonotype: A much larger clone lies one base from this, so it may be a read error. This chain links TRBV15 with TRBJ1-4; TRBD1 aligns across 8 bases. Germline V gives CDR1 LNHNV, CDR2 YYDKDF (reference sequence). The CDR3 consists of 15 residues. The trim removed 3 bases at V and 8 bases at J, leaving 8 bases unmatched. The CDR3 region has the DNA TGTGCCACCAGCAGTCCCGGCCAGGGGGCCGAAAAACTGTTTTTT. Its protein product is CATSSPGQGAEKLFF.

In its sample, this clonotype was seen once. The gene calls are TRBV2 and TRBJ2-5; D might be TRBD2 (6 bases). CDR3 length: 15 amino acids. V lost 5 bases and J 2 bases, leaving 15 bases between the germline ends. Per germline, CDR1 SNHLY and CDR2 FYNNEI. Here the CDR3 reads CASSRLVGGQETQYF. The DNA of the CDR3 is TGTGCCAGCAGTAGACTAGTGGGGGGTCAAGAGACCCAGTACTTC. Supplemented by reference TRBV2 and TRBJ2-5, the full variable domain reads EPEVTQTPSHQVTQMGQEVILRCVPISNHLYFYWYRQILGQKVEFLVSFYNNEISEKSEIFDDQFSVERPDGSNFTLKIRSTKLEDSAMYFCASSRLVGGQETQYFGPGTRLLVL.

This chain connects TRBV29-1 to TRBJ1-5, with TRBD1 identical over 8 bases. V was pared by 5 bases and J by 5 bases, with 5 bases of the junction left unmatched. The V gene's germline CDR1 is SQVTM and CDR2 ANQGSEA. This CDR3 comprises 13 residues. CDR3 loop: CSVQDREHQPQHF. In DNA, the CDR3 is TGCAGCGTTCAGGACAGGGAGCATCAGCCCCAGCATTTT.